This entry describes one TCR beta chain. What this receptor recognizes is not known. One base away there is no much larger clone; base qualities are not given. The record originates from a study of T cell responses to AZD1222 COVID-19 vaccine (TCRdb year 2021). Turning to the overall study: AZD1222 recipients with second doses at about 4 weeks or about 12 weeks were pooled, because spike-specific TCR depth and breadth did not differ between schedules. TCR sequencing was performed for roughly 250 trial participants, of whom about 200 were given two doses of AZD1222 and approximately 25 were given two doses of MenACWY control vaccine. Trial participants were enrolled by age into 18-55, 56-69 and 70-plus year subgroups, with roughly 150, 30 and 60 TCR-sequenced participants respectively.

The CDR3 regions of human TCRbeta chains were analyzed by immunosequencing. The original methods were these. TCRs in the repertoires were matched against a reference library of SARS-CoV-2-specific TCRs that had been generated with the MIRA antigen-specificity platform. Breadth was defined as the fraction of unique TCRs that were SARS-CoV-2-associated. Depth was defined as the fraction of total T cells that were SARS-CoV-2-associated. Using the MIRA data, each spike-specific TCR was assigned both to the spike region to which the TCR was reactive and to a CD4 or CD8 class. Log10-transformed breadth and depth values were compared by one-way ANOVA with Sidak's multiple comparisons tests. The table was pulled from immuneACCESS by TCRdb, which kept in-frame rearrangements only. Such tables lose some clones; where checked, under half of the loss comes from unresolved V genes, and the rest has no known cause. That table is the source of V, J and clone size, and D and trimming were worked out from the DNA. The sample includes some 150,000 clones, with roughly 90% observed a single time. Over 2.5% of the sample is held by the ten biggest clonotypes.

From a lookup of the germline V gene (reference sequence), CDR1 and CDR2 are PRHDT and FYEKMQ. The CDR3 starts with the cysteine, ends with the phenylalanine, and has 16 residues. The read is trimmed to its CDR3 DNA, 48 bases read in frame from base 1. After removal of 5 bases from V and 2 bases from J, the junction retains 4 bases not matched to a gene. In light of the paper, this sample's time point label describes: baseline before first vaccination. Vaccinee samples came from UK trials COV001 and COV002, including a single-blind randomized controlled phase 2/3 trial of AZD1222 (ChAdOx1 nCoV-19) in healthy adults. Trial participant PBMC samples were collected at day 0 and day 28 after the second dose for TCRbeta chain sequencing. Here is what the overall study found, with its caveats: Conclusions about previously exposed vaccinees were limited because only a handful of AZD1222 recipients were SARS-CoV-2 seropositive at baseline. Participants were mostly white British and included more females than males, and it was suggested by the authors that clonal diversity may have been underestimated. Vaccine-associated CD4 TCRs spanned the whole spike protein, with dominant responses in regions 160-218 and 743-854. No day 14 peak-response samples were available, so repertoires were characterized only after the peak T cell response. After two AZD1222 doses, spike-specific TCR breadth and depth were significantly higher than at day 0 and than in MenACWY recipients. Reportedly, close to half of the unique spike-specific TCRs recognized epitopes lying outside the regions that are mutated in the B.1.351 and B.1.1.7 variants. The 56-69-year group was small, and its depth increase did not reach significance, likely because of low power.

The TCR sequence derives from an adult in good health. The source was peripheral blood, collected on day 0 of AZD1222 vaccination. The chain is encoded by TRBV13 joined to TRBJ2-7, with 15 junctional bases fitting TRBD2. The CDR3 here reads CASSPWTSGGAYEQYF. The DNA sequence is TGTGCCAGCAGCCCCTGGACTAGCGGGGGGGCCTACGAGCAGTACTTC.